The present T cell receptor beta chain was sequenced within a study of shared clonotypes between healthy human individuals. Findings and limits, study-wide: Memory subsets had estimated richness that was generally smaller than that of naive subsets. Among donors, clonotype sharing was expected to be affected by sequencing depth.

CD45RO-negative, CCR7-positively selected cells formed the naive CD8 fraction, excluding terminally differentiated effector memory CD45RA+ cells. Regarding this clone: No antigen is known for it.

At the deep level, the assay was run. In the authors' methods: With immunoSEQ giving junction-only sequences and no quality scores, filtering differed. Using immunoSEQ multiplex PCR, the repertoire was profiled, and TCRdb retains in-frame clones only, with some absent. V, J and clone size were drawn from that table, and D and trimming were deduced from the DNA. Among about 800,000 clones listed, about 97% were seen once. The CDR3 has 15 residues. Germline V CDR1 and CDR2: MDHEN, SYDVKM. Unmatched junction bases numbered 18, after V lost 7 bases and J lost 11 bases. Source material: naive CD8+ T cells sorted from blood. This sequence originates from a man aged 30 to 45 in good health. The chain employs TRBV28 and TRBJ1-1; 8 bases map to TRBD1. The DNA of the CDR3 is TGTGCCAGCACCTGGGACAGGCGTCCCGCTGAAGTGGCTTTCTTT. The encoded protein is CASTWDRRPAEVAFF.